A selection of T cell receptor beta chains follows, all from one sample in a study of cytomegalovirus exposure and HLA in healthy donors. The table came from immunoSEQ multiplex PCR; TCRdb's copy has only in-frame clones and leaves some out. The sample consists of some 110,000 clones, roughly three quarters of them appearing once. Sequenced: PBMCs. The origin of the receptors is a woman aged 18-29 years in good health and CMV-seropositive. The CDR3 runs from the conserved cysteine through the conserved F or W. The order of the fields is V gene, J gene, D gene, clone size, CDR3 protein, CDR3 DNA. D genes are given only for firm matches. A row's size may be missing; if present it is once, few, many or a size class.

V: TRBV15
J: TRBJ1-3
D: TRBD1
size: NA
CDR3: CATSTRGQGVGNTIYF
DNA: TGTGCCACCAGCACCCGAGGACAGGGGGTAGGAAACACCATATATTTT

V: TRBV9
J: TRBJ2-3
D: TRBD2
size: NA
CDR3: CASSVGTSGTDTQYF
DNA: TGTGCCAGCAGCGTAGGGACTAGCGGCACAGATACGCAGTATTTT

V: TRBV6-5
J: TRBJ2-1
D: TRBD1
size: NA
CDR3: CASSSWTGYNEQFF
DNA: TGTGCCAGCAGTTCCTGGACAGGGTACAATGAGCAGTTCTTC

V: TRBV14
J: TRBJ1-5
D: NA
size: once
CDR3: CASSLDGSGPQHF
DNA: TGTGCCAGCAGCCTCGACGGGTCCGGGCCCCAGCATTTT

V: TRBV6-5
J: TRBJ2-1
D: NA
size: NA
CDR3: CASGTRRGNEQFF
DNA: TGTGCCAGCGGTACCCGTAGGGGGAATGAGCAGTTCTTC

V: TRBV6-6
J: TRBJ2-4
D: TRBD2
size: NA
CDR3: CASNLIAGEGNIQYF
DNA: TGTGCCAGCAATCTTATAGCGGGAGAGGGAAACATTCAGTACTTC

V: TRBV5-4
J: TRBJ1-1
D: NA
size: NA
CDR3: CASRSRVAGTEAFF
DNA: TGTGCCAGCAGATCGAGGGTTGCCGGCACTGAAGCTTTCTTT

V: TRBV30
J: TRBJ1-2
D: TRBD1
size: NA
CDR3: CAWRGRVAGGPLVYGYTF
DNA: TGTGCCTGGAGAGGGAGGGTCGCAGGGGGCCCTTTAGTGTATGGCTACACCTTC

V: TRBV28
J: TRBJ1-5
D: NA
size: NA
CDR3: CASRSARRSNQPQHF
DNA: TGTGCCAGCAGGTCCGCCCGGAGGAGCAATCAGCCCCAGCATTTT

V: TRBV28
J: TRBJ2-1
D: TRBD2
size: NA
CDR3: CASSPWGGGFNEQFF
DNA: TGTGCCAGCAGCCCGTGGGGGGGAGGGTTCAATGAGCAGTTCTTC

V: TRBV30
J: TRBJ2-1
D: NA
size: NA
CDR3: CAWTTDPTNEQFF
DNA: TGTGCCTGGACCACAGACCCCACCAATGAGCAGTTCTTC

V: TRBV5-1
J: TRBJ1-1
D: NA
size: NA
CDR3: CASSLTGGNTEAFF
DNA: TGCGCCAGCAGCTTGACAGGCGGCAACACTGAAGCTTTCTTT

V: TRBV30
J: TRBJ1-1
D: NA
size: NA
CDR3: CAWIGGTLGAFF
DNA: TGTGCCTGGATAGGAGGAACCTTAGGGGCTTTCTTT

V: TRBV6-5
J: TRBJ1-4
D: NA
size: NA
CDR3: CASSFRGNEKLFF
DNA: TGTGCCAGCAGTTTTCGCGGCAATGAAAAACTGTTTTTT

V: TRBV14
J: TRBJ1-1
D: NA
size: NA
CDR3: CASSQDRGRGWYTEAFF
DNA: TGTGCCAGCAGCCAAGATAGAGGCAGGGGTTGGTACACTGAAGCTTTCTTT

V: TRBV5-5
J: TRBJ1-2
D: NA
size: NA
CDR3: CASIQTPLGMRDGYTF
DNA: TGTGCCAGCATCCAAACCCCGTTAGGAATGAGGGATGGCTACACCTTC

V: TRBV6-1
J: TRBJ2-3
D: NA
size: NA
CDR3: CAVGGYMWTDTQYF
DNA: TGTGCCGTGGGAGGTTATATGTGGACAGATACGCAGTATTTT

V: TRBV19
J: TRBJ2-1
D: TRBD1
size: few
CDR3: CASSITGTAYNEQFF
DNA: TGTGCCAGTAGTATTACCGGGACAGCCTACAATGAGCAGTTCTTC

V: TRBV28
J: TRBJ2-7
D: TRBD2
size: NA
CDR3: CASSFNTASGDYEQYF
DNA: TGTGCCAGCAGTTTCAATACCGCTAGCGGAGACTACGAGCAGTACTTC

V: TRBV28
J: TRBJ2-3
D: TRBD2
size: NA
CDR3: CASSLWFGTKADTQYF
DNA: TGTGCCAGCAGTTTATGGTTCGGGACTAAGGCAGATACGCAGTATTTT

V: TRBV4-1
J: TRBJ2-1
D: TRBD2
size: few
CDR3: CASSQGLAHSSYNEQFF
DNA: TGCGCCAGCAGCCAAGGACTAGCGCACAGCTCCTACAATGAGCAGTTCTTC

V: TRBV18
J: TRBJ1-1
D: NA
size: NA
CDR3: CASSPRGGAATEAFF
DNA: TGTGCCAGCTCACCGAGGGGGGGCGCGGCCACTGAAGCTTTCTTT

V: TRBV5-1
J: TRBJ1-1
D: TRBD1
size: few
CDR3: CASSFARGRTEAFF
DNA: TGCGCCAGCAGCTTTGCCAGGGGGCGAACTGAAGCTTTCTTT

V: TRBV13
J: TRBJ2-2
D: TRBD2
size: NA
CDR3: CASSPRTSGLTGELFF
DNA: TGTGCCAGCAGCCCGCGGACTAGCGGTCTCACCGGGGAGCTGTTTTTT

V: TRBV30
J: TRBJ1-1
D: NA
size: NA
CDR3: CAWSAQTGEAFF
DNA: TGTGCCTGGAGTGCGCAAACTGGTGAAGCTTTCTTT

V: TRBV4-1
J: TRBJ2-7
D: TRBD2
size: NA
CDR3: CASSQILLAGTYEQYF
DNA: TGCGCCAGCAGCCAGATTTTACTAGCGGGGACCTACGAGCAGTACTTC

V: TRBV11-2
J: TRBJ1-1
D: NA
size: NA
CDR3: CASSLTWGRMNTEAFF
DNA: TGTGCCAGCAGCTTAACCTGGGGGCGGATGAACACTGAAGCTTTCTTT

V: TRBV6-1
J: TRBJ2-5
D: NA
size: NA
CDR3: CASSERWAYQETQYF
DNA: TGTGCCAGCAGTGAAAGGTGGGCGTACCAAGAGACCCAGTACTTC

V: TRBV5-1
J: TRBJ1-4
D: TRBD1
size: NA
CDR3: CASQKGASPNEKLFF
DNA: TGCGCCAGCCAAAAGGGGGCGTCACCTAATGAAAAACTGTTTTTT

V: TRBV2
J: TRBJ2-7
D: TRBD1
size: NA
CDR3: CASREDRDEQYF
DNA: TGTGCCAGCAGAGAAGACAGGGACGAGCAGTACTTC

V: TRBV5-4
J: TRBJ2-6
D: NA
size: few
CDR3: CASSESSGANVLTF
DNA: TGTGCCAGCAGCGAGAGCTCTGGGGCCAACGTCCTGACTTTC

V: TRBV7-9
J: TRBJ2-1
D: TRBD2
size: NA
CDR3: CASRPARSGRGSNEQFF
DNA: TGTGCCAGCAGGCCTGCGCGAAGCGGGAGAGGTTCGAATGAGCAGTTCTTC

V: TRBV9
J: TRBJ1-5
D: NA
size: few
CDR3: CASSGGLKQPQHF
DNA: TGTGCCAGCAGCGGGGGACTGAAACAGCCCCAGCATTTT

V: TRBV15
J: TRBJ2-1
D: NA
size: few
CDR3: CATSREKPGLYTEQFF
DNA: TGTGCCACCAGCAGAGAGAAGCCGGGACTGTATACTGAGCAGTTCTTC

V: TRBV5-1
J: TRBJ1-2
D: NA
size: NA
CDR3: CATSPGVGGDGYTF
DNA: TGCGCCACCTCCCCTGGGGTCGGAGGGGATGGCTACACCTTC

V: TRBV27
J: TRBJ1-2
D: NA
size: NA
CDR3: CASSPTPLWDYGYTF
DNA: TGTGCCAGCAGTCCGACTCCTTTATGGGACTATGGCTACACCTTC

V: TRBV19
J: TRBJ2-1
D: TRBD2
size: NA
CDR3: CASSSAGGREQFF
DNA: TGTGCCAGTAGTTCAGCGGGAGGTCGGGAGCAGTTCTTC

V: TRBV2
J: TRBJ1-5
D: TRBD1
size: once
CDR3: CASLDRALSNQPQHF
DNA: TGTGCCAGCCTGGACAGGGCCCTTAGCAATCAGCCCCAGCATTTT

V: TRBV4-1
J: TRBJ2-7
D: NA
size: NA
CDR3: CASSQRGSVGLQDEQYF
DNA: TGCGCCAGCAGCCAACGGGGATCGGTTGGGTTGCAGGACGAGCAGTACTTC

V: TRBV7-2
J: TRBJ2-7
D: TRBD2
size: NA
CDR3: CASSRTSGRAYEQYF
DNA: TGTGCCAGCAGTCGTACTAGCGGGAGGGCCTACGAGCAGTACTTC

V: TRBV28
J: TRBJ1-4
D: TRBD1
size: NA
CDR3: CASSPGQGREKLFF
DNA: TGTGCCAGCAGCCCGGGACAGGGGAGGGAAAAACTGTTTTTT

V: TRBV5-1
J: TRBJ2-7
D: NA
size: once
CDR3: CASSLVRDSYEQYF
DNA: TGCGCCAGCAGCTTGGTGCGGGACTCCTACGAGCAGTACTTC

V: TRBV7-7
J: TRBJ2-1
D: TRBD2
size: NA
CDR3: CASSRLAGSNEQFF
DNA: TGTGCTAGCAGCCGACTAGCGGGATCTAATGAGCAGTTCTTC

V: TRBV5-1
J: TRBJ2-2
D: NA
size: NA
CDR3: CASSLEGGNTGELFF
DNA: TGCGCCAGCAGCTTGGAGGGAGGAAACACCGGGGAGCTGTTTTTT

V: TRBV5-1
J: TRBJ2-2
D: NA
size: NA
CDR3: CASSLVRGGDGELFF
DNA: TGCGCCAGCAGCTTGGTTAGGGGAGGCGACGGGGAGCTGTTTTTT

V: TRBV5-1
J: TRBJ2-1
D: NA
size: few
CDR3: CASSHRVRSYNEQFF
DNA: TGCGCCAGCAGCCACAGGGTTAGGTCCTACAATGAGCAGTTCTTC

V: TRBV19
J: TRBJ1-4
D: TRBD1
size: NA
CDR3: CASRRGTDRKEKLFF
DNA: TGTGCCAGTAGACGGGGGACAGATCGGAAGGAAAAACTGTTTTTT

V: TRBV10-1
J: TRBJ1-1
D: NA
size: NA
CDR3: CASSAEGRVDTEAFF
DNA: TGCGCCAGCAGTGCCGAAGGGAGGGTTGACACTGAAGCTTTCTTT